Listed below are T cell receptor beta chains from one sample, sequenced in a study of CD8 T cells in ankylosing spondylitis. MiXCR, applied by TCRdb to the 5' RACE reads, yields one record per CDR3 protein. The sample records roughly 180,000 distinct CDR3 sequences, 10% to 15% being singletons. Specimen: blood, either unsorted or a sorted T cell fraction (not recorded which). The source of these receptors is a female donor with ankylosing spondylitis or in good health (not recorded which). CDR3s include the opening cysteine and the closing phenylalanine or tryptophan. A D gene is named only where the DNA matches it firmly. Some rows have no size entry. The others give once, few or many, or a class for an expanded clone.

size	V	J	D	DNA	CDR3
few	TRBV19	TRBJ1-1	-	TGTGCCAGTAGTGCACAGGGTCCGAACACTGAAGCTTTCTTT	CASSAQGPNTEAFF
many	TRBV7-9	TRBJ2-1	TRBD1	TGTGCCAGCAGCTTAAGACAGGGGACCTACAATGAGCAGTTCTTC	CASSLRQGTYNEQFF
many	TRBV5-1	TRBJ1-2	-	TGCGCCAGCAGCTTCCAGACAAACTATGGCTACACCTTC	CASSFQTNYGYTF
many	TRBV20-1	TRBJ2-1	TRBD1	TGCAGTGCTAGATCCCCTGGGACAGGCAATGAGCAGTTCTTC	CSARSPGTGNEQFF
-	TRBV15	TRBJ1-2	-	TGTGCCACCAGCAGTTCCGAAAACAGGGTCCGTCGCGATGGCTACACCTTC	CATSSSENRVRRDGYTF
many	TRBV18	TRBJ2-3	-	TGTGCCAGCTCACCACCGTCAGGGGATACGCAGTATTTT	CASSPPSGDTQYF
-	TRBV5-1	TRBJ2-3	TRBD1	TGCGCCAGCAGCTTGGCCCGGACAGGGGGCGCAGATACGCAGTATTTT	CASSLARTGGADTQYF
few	TRBV27	TRBJ2-2	-	TGTGCCAGCAGGCCCAGGGTCGAGACCGGGGAGCTGTTTTTT	CASRPRVETGELFF
many	TRBV24-1	TRBJ2-2	TRBD1	TGTGCCACCAGTGTTATCGGGACAGGGGTAAACACCGGGGAGCTGTTTTTT	CATSVIGTGVNTGELFF
many	TRBV7-2	TRBJ1-1	-	TGTGCCAGCATCCTGGGGGTGAACACTGAAGCTTTCTTT	CASILGVNTEAFF
-	TRBV29-1	TRBJ1-1	TRBD1	TGCAGCGTTGTGAGGCAGGGGGGCACTGAAGCTTTCTTT	CSVVRQGGTEAFF
-	TRBV27	TRBJ1-2	TRBD1	TGTGCCAGCACCTTCCAGGGGGCGAAGGGCTATGGCTACACCTTC	CASTFQGAKGYGYTF
few	TRBV5-1	TRBJ2-2	-	TGCGCCAGCAGCTTGGGCGCTCCGAACACCGGGGAGCTGTTTTTT	CASSLGAPNTGELFF
many	TRBV7-2	TRBJ2-4	-	TGTGCCAGCAGTACCCCTGGAAACATTCAATACTTC	CASSTPGNIQYF
-	TRBV5-1	TRBJ2-7	TRBD2	TGCGCCAGCAGCGCCGGGACTAGTGTTATAGACGAGCAGTACTTC	CASSAGTSVIDEQYF
many	TRBV5-1	TRBJ2-2	TRBD1	TGCGCCAGCAGGGACAGGACAGGGGAAACCGGGGAGCTGTTTTTT	CASRDRTGETGELFF
few	TRBV6-6	TRBJ2-1	-	TGTGCCAGCAGTTACTCCCAGGGGCATGAGCAGTTCTTC	CASSYSQGHEQFF
many	TRBV20-1	TRBJ2-1	-	TGCAGTGCTAGAGGTATTAGCGGATATTACAATGAGCAGTTCTTC	CSARGISGYYNEQFF
few	TRBV5-1	TRBJ2-7	TRBD1	TGCGCCAGCAGCTTAGGGACAGATGGGGACGAGCAGTACTTC	CASSLGTDGDEQYF
many	TRBV24-1	TRBJ2-1	-	TGTGCCACCAGTGATGGTACGTCCTTCTCCTACAATGAGCAGTTCTTC	CATSDGTSFSYNEQFF
few	TRBV4-1	TRBJ2-3	TRBD1	TGCGCCAGCAGCCAACCTTCGGGACAGGGCTCGACCGATACGCAGTATTTT	CASSQPSGQGSTDTQYF
many	TRBV12-3/TRBV12-4	TRBJ1-3	-	TGTGCCAGCAGATTCCCTCGGAGTACCGACACCATATATTTT	CASRFPRSTDTIYF
many	TRBV7-2	TRBJ1-2	-	TGTGCCAGCAGCTTAGCCCAGGGTGCCTATGGCTACACCTTC	CASSLAQGAYGYTF
-	TRBV7-3	TRBJ1-2	TRBD1	TGTGCCAGCAGCCCGGACAGGTTAAGAAACTATGGCTACACCTTC	CASSPDRLRNYGYTF
many	TRBV6-1	TRBJ2-6	-	TGTGCCAGGGAGACAGGTCGTAAACCCGGGGCCAACGTCCTGACTTTC	CARETGRKPGANVLTF
few	TRBV12-3/TRBV12-4	TRBJ1-1	-	TGTGCCAGCAGTTTACAGGGGATCGGGAGCACTGAAGCTTTCTTT	CASSLQGIGSTEAFF
-	TRBV3-1	TRBJ2-7	TRBD1	TGTGCCAGCTGCCTTCGTTTAGTGGGACAGCGAAACTCCTACGAGCAGTACTTC	CASCLRLVGQRNSYEQYF
many	TRBV7-2	TRBJ2-5	-	TGTGCCAGCAGCTTAGCTGGCAGGCCCCAAGAGACCCAGTACTTC	CASSLAGRPQETQYF
few	TRBV7-2	TRBJ1-1	-	TGTGCCAGCGCGGCATGGGGAACTTTTATGAACACTGAAGCTTTCTTT	CASAAWGTFMNTEAFF
many	TRBV5-1	TRBJ1-1	-	TGCGCCAGCAGCCGTCTGCAGGGCTCTACCCCGGGAGCTTTCTTT	CASSRLQGSTPGAFF